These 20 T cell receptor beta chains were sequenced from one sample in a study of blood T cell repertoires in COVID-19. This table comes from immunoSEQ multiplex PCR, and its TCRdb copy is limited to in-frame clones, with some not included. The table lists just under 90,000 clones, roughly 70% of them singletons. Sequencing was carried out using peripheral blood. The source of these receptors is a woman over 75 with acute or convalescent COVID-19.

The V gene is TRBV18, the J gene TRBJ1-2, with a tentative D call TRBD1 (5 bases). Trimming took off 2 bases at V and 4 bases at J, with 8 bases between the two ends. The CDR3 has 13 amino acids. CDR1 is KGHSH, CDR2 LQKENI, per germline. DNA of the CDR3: TGTGCCAGCTCACCAGACAGAACCTATGGCTACACCTTC. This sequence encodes CASSPDRTYGYTF.

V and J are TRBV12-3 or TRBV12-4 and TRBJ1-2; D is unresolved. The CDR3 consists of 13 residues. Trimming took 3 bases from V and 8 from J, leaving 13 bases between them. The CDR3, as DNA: TGTGCCAGCAGTTTTTCAGCGGGGAGAGGCTACACCTTC. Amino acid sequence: CASSFSAGRGYTF.

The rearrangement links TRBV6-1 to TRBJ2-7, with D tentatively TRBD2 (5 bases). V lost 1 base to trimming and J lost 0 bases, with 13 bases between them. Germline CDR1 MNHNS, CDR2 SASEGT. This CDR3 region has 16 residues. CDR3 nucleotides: TGTGCCAGCAGTGAAGGTCAGAGGGTGAGCTCCTACGAGCAGTACTTC. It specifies CASSEGQRVSSYEQYF.

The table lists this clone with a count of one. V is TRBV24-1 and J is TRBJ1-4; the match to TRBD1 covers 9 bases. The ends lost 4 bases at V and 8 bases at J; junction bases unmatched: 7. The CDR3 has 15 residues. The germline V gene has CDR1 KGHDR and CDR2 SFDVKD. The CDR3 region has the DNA TGTGCCACCAGTGACCCGGGACAGGGAAGCGAAAAACTGTTTTTT. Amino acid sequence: CATSDPGQGSEKLFF.

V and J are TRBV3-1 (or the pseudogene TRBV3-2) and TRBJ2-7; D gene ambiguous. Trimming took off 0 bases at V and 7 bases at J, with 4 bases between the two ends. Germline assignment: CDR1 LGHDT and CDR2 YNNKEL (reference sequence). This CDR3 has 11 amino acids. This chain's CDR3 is CASSQEREQYF. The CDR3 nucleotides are TGTGCCAGCAGCCAAGAGAGGGAGCAGTACTTC.

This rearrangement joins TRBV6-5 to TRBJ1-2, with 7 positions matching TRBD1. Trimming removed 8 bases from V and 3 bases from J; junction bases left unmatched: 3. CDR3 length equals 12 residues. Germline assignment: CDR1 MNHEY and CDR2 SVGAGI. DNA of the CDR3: TGTGCCAGCGCGGGACAGTACTATGGCTACACCTTC. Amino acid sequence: CASAGQYYGYTF.

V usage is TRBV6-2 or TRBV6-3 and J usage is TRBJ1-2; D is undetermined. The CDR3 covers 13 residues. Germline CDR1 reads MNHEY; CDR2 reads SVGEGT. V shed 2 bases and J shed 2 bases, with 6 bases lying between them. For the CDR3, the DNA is TGTGCCAGCAGTTACGGGCAGAACTATGGCTACACCTTC. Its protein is CASSYGQNYGYTF.

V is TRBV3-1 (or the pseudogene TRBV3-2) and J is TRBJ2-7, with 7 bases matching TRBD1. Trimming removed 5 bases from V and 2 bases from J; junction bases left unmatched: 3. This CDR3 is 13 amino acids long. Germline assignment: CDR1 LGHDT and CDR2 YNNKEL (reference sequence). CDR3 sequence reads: CASSGTATYEQYF. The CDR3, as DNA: TGTGCCAGCAGCGGGACAGCGACCTACGAGCAGTACTTC.

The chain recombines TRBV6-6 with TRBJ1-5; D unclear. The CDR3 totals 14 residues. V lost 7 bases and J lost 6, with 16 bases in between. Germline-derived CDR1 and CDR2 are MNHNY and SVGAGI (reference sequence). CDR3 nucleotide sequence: TGTGCCAGCACCACGGAGAGGGAGAGTCAGCCCCAGCATTTT. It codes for CASTTERESQPQHF.

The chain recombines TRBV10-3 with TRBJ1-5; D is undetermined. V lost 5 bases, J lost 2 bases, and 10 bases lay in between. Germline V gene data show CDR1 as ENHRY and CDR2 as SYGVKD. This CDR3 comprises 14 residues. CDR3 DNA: TGTGCCATCAGTTCCTACGGGGGCAATCAGCCCCAGCATTTT. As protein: CAISSYGGNQPQHF.

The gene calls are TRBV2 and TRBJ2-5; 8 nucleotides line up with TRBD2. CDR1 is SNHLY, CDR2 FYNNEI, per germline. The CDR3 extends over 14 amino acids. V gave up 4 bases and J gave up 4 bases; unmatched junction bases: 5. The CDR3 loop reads CASSGLASPETQYF. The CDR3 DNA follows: TGTGCCAGCAGTGGACTAGCGTCCCCAGAGACCCAGTACTTC. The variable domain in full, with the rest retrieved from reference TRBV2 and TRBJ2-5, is EPEVTQTPSHQVTQMGQEVILRCVPISNHLYFYWYRQILGQKVEFLVSFYNNEISEKSEIFDDQFSVERPDGSNFTLKIRSTKLEDSAMYFCASSGLASPETQYFGPGTRLLVL.

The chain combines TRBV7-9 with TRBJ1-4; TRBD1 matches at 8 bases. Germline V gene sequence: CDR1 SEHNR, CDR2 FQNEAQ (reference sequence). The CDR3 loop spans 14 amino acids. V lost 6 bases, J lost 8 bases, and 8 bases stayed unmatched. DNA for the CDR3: TGTGCCAGCAGTTCCGACAGGGGTAGCGAAAAACTGTTTTTT. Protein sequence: CASSSDRGSEKLFF.

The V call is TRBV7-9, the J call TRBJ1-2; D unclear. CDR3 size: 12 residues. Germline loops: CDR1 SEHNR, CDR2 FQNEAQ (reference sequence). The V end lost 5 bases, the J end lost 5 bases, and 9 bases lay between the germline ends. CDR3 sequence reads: CASSPIQYGYTF. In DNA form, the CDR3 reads TGTGCCAGCAGCCCAATTCAATATGGCTACACCTTC.

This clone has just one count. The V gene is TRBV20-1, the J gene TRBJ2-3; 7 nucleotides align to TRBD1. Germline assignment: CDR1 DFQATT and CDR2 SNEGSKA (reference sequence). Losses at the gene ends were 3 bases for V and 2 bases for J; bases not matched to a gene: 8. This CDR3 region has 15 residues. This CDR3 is CSASGYRGFTDTQYF. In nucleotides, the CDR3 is TGCAGTGCTAGTGGTTACAGGGGATTCACAGATACGCAGTATTTT.

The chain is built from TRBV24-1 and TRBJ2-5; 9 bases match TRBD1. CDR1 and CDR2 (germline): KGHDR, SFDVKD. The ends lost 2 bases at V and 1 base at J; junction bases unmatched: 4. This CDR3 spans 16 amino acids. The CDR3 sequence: CATSDSKTGGQETQYF. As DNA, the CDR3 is TGTGCCACCAGTGATTCTAAGACAGGGGGCCAAGAGACCCAGTACTTC.

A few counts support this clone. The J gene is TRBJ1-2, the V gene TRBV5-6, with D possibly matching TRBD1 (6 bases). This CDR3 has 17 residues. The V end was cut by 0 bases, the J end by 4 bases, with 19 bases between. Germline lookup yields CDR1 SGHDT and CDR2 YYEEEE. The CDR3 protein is CASSLEAEGVLSYGYTF. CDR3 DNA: TGTGCCAGCAGCTTGGAGGCCGAGGGGGTACTTAGCTATGGCTACACCTTC.

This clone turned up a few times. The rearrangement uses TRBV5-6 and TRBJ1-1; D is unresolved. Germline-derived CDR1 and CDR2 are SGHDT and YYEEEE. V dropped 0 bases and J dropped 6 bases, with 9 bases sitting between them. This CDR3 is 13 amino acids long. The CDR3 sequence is CASSLVEGAEAFF. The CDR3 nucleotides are TGTGCCAGCAGCTTGGTTGAGGGAGCTGAAGCTTTCTTT. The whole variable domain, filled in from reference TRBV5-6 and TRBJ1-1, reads DAGVTQSPTHLIKTRGQQVTLRCSPKSGHDTVSWYQQALGQGPQFIFQYYEEEERQRGNFPDRFSGHQFPNYSSELNVNALLLGDSALYLCASSLVEGAEAFFGQGTRLTVV.

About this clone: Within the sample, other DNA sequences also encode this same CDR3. The CDR3 sequence is CASSLSRNTEAFF. DNA for the CDR3: TGTGCCAGCAGTTTGTCTAGGAACACTGAAGCTTTCTTT. The chain couples TRBV27 to TRBJ1-1; the D is unclear. This CDR3 has 13 residues. Germline values: CDR1 MNHEY, CDR2 SMNVEV (reference sequence). V was pared by 3 bases and J by 1 base, with 6 bases between.

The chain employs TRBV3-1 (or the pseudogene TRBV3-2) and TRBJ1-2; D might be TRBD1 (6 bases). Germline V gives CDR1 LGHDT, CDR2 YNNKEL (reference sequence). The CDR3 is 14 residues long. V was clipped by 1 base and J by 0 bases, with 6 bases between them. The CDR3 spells CASSQGTANYGYTF. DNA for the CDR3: TGTGCCAGCAGCCAAGGGACAGCTAACTATGGCTACACCTTC.

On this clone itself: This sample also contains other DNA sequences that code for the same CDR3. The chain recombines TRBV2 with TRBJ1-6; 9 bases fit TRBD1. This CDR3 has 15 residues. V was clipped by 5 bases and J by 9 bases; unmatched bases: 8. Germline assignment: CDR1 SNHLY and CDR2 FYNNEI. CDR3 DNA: TGTGCCAGCAGTCAACAGGGGGCGAGAGGTTCACCCCTCCACTTT. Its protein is CASSQQGARGSPLHF.